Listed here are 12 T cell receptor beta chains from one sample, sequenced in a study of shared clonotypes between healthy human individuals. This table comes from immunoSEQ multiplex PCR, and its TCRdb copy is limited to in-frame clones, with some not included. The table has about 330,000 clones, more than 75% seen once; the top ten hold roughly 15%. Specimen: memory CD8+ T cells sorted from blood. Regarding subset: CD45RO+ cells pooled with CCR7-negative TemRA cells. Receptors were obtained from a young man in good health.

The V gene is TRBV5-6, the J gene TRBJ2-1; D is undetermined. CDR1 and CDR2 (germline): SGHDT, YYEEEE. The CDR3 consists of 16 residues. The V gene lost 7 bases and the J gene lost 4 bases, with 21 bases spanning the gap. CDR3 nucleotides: TGTGCCAGCGAAATCGTATCGGACGCACCTTACAATGAGCAGTTCTTC. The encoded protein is CASEIVSDAPYNEQFF.

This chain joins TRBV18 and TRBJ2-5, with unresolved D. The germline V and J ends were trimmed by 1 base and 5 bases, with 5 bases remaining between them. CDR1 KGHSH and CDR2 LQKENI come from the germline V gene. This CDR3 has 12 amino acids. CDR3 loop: CASSPHRETQYF. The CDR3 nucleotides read TGTGCCAGCTCACCACACCGGGAGACCCAGTACTTC.

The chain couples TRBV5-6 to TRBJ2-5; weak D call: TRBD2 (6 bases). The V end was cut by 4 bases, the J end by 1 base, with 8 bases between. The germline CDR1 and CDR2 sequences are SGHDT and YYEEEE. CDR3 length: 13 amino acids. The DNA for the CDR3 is TGTGCCAGCAGCCCCGGGAGCCAAGAGACCCAGTACTTC. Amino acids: CASSPGSQETQYF.

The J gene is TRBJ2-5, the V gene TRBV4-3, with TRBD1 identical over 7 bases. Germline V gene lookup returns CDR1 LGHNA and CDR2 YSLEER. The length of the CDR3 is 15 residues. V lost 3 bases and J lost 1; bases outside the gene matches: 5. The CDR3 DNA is TGCGCCAGCAGCCAGGAATGGGACAGCCAAGAGACCCAGTACTTC. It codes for CASSQEWDSQETQYF.

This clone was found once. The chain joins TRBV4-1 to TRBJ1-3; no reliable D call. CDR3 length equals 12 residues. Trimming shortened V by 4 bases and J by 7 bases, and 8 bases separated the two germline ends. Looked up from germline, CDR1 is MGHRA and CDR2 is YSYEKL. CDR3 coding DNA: TGCGCCAGCAGCCGAGATAAGAACACCATATATTTT. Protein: CASSRDKNTIYF.

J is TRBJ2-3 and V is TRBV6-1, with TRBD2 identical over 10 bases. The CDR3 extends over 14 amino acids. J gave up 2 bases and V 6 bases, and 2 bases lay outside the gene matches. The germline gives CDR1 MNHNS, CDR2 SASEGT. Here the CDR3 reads CASRLAGNTDTQYF. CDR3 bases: TGTGCCAGCAGACTAGCGGGAAACACAGATACGCAGTATTTT.

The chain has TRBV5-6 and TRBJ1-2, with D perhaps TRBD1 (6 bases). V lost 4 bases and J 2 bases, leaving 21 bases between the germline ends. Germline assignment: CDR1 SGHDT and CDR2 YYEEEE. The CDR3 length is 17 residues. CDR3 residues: CASSPEGQSSPNYGYTF. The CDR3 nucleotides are TGTGCCAGCAGCCCGGAAGGACAGAGTTCGCCCAACTATGGCTACACCTTC.

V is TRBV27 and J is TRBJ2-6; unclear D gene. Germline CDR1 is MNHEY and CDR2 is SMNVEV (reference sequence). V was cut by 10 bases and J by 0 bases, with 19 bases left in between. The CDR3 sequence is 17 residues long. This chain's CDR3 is CATIGFERDSGANVLTF. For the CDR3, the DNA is TGTGCCACCATCGGTTTTGAACGTGACTCTGGGGCCAACGTCCTGACTTTC.

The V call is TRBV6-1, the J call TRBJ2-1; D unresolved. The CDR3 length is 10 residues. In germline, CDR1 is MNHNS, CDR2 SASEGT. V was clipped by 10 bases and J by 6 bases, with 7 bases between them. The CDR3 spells CATGTNEQFF. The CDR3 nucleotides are TGTGCCACCGGCACCAATGAGCAGTTCTTC.

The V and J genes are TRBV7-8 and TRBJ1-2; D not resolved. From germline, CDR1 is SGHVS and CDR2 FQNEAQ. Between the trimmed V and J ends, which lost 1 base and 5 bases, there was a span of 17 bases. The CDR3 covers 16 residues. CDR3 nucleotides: TGTGCCAGCAGCTTAGGTAGCCAGGACTGGATATATGGCTACACCTTC. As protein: CASSLGSQDWIYGYTF.

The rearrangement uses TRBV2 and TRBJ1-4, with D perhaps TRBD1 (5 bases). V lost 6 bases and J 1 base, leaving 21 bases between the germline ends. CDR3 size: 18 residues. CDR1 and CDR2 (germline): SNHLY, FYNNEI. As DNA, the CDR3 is TGTGCCAGCAGCGCGGGACCGTCTGTGCGGATAACTAATGAAAAACTGTTTTTT. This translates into CASSAGPSVRITNEKLFF.

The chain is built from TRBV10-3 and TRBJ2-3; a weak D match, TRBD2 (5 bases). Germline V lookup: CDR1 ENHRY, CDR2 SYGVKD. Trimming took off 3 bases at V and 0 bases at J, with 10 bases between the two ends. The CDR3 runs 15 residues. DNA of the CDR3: TGTGCCATCAGTGACCGGGAACCGAGCACAGATACGCAGTATTTT. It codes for CAISDREPSTDTQYF.